Reported below is one T cell receptor (beta chain). Seattle patient enrollment occurred during active infection, with longitudinal follow-up thereafter. Original data processing: Amplifying reference gene primers gave estimates of nucleated cell counts. Profiled with immunoSEQ multiplex PCR; TCRdb holds only in-frame clones, not every one. V, J and clone size are taken as reported in that table, and D and trimming were inferred from the DNA itself. Of 250,000 to 350,000 clones in the sample, roughly 88% were seen once. This sample was taken from a study of blood T cell repertoires in COVID-19. Study in general: The study drew acute and convalescent COVID-19 samples from the United States, Italy and Spain.

The CDR3 length is 16 residues. With 4 bases clipped from V and 1 base from J, the junction kept 10 bases outside the gene matches. Germline V gives CDR1 SGHRS, CDR2 YFSETQ. The chain is built from TRBV5-1 and TRBJ2-5; TRBD2 aligns across 7 bases. The TCR comes from a human donor with COVID-19, enrolled during active disease. The donor label of this sample is uncertain. Material for sequencing was peripheral blood. CDR3 nucleotides: TGCGCCAGCAGCCCTGAGGTTGCGGGAGTCCAAGAGACCCAGTACTTC. Encoded protein: CASSPEVAGVQETQYF.